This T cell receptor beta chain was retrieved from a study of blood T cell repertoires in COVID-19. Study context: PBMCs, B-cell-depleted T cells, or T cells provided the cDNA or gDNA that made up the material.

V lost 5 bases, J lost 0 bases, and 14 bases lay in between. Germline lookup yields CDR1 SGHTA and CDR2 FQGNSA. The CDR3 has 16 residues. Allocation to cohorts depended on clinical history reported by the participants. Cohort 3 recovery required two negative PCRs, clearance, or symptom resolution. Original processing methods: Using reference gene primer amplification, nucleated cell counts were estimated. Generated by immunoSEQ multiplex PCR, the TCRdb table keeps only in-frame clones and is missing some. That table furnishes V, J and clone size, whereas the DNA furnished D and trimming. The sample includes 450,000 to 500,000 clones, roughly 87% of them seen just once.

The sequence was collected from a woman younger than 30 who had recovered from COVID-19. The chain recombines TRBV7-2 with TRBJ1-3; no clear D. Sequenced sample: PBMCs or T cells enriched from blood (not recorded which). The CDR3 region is CASSLALLNSGNTIYF. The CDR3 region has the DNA TGTGCCAGCAGCCTGGCCCTTTTGAACTCTGGAAACACCATATATTTT.